This record looks at one TCR beta chain sequence and its context. The sample holds many counts of this clonotype. The clone's antigen remains unknown. Base-call qualities are not available, and no considerably larger clone is one nucleotide away. This sample was taken from a study of Graves' ophthalmopathy and Graves' hyperthyroidism (dated by TCRdb to the late 2010s). At the level of the whole study: Peripheral blood samples were taken at the time of initial diagnosis, before any treatment was given. To tell Graves' ophthalmopathy apart from Graves' hyperthyroidism, and to predict which patients would progress to ophthalmopathy, the study relied on TCR beta repertoire signatures. In total, under 150 blood samples were TCR-sequenced: roughly 45 ophthalmopathy, 80 or so hyperthyroidism and roughly 17 hyperthyroidism-to-ophthalmopathy patients. To explore V-J signatures distinguishing ophthalmopathy from hyperthyroidism, a discovery set of about a hundred patients (roughly 45 ophthalmopathy, 57 stable hyperthyroidism) was enrolled. An independent validation cohort comprised some 19 hyperthyroidism patients and 15 to 17 patients who later progressed from hyperthyroidism to ophthalmopathy. In several hyperthyroidism patients, the T-cell repertoire of thyroid tissue was compared with the T-cell repertoire of blood. Once sampling was done, hyperthyroidism patients were given methimazole at a starting dose of 30 mg daily, while ophthalmopathy patients were given high-dose intravenous methylprednisolone. Results the study describes overall, beyond this receptor: Among expanded thyroid clonotypes with frequency above 0.001, most also showed up in blood, which suggests that blood repertoires may reflect the thyroid immune response. In validation, the model predicted ophthalmopathy progression with 55% to 71% sensitivity and 72% to 80% specificity; more than ten predicted patients were CT-confirmed with GO in a median of roughly 6.8 months. In cross-validation, the 13-signature model distinguished ophthalmopathy from stable hyperthyroidism with 85% to 90% sensitivity and 81% to 83% specificity, and in the test set the corresponding values were around 80% and 75%. No statistical method was used to set the sample size in advance, and the investigators knew which group each participant was assigned to.

For repertoire sequencing, TCR beta CDR3 regions were amplified from RNA transcripts. HTBI primers and the Qiagen OneStep RT-PCR kit were used in a first-round RT-PCR, which was followed by a second-round multiplex PCR, size selection and purification. Sequencing of the libraries was carried out on an Illumina HiSeq2000 in paired-end mode with 100 bp reads. As for how the authors treated the data: SOAPnuke was used to process the reads, throwing out any read that had adapters, had uncalled bases, had a mean Phred below 15, or lacked an exact constant-primer or identifier match. COPE v1.2.5 was used to merge high-quality paired reads. Clonotypes were defined as unique nucleotide sequences and were aligned to IMGT TRB V, D and J references using MiTCR v1.1. Only V-J combinations with frequency above 0.0001 were analysed, covering approximately 99% of repertoires. For each V-J combination, a TCR clonal expansion and chaos score was defined as the ratio of F50 clonal expansion to chaos observed in the TCRdist matrix. Welch's t-statistics and random forest were used to narrow the features down to about a dozen V-J combinations, which were then fed into a naive Bayes classifier. The Morisita-Horn index was used to measure how similar the thyroid and blood repertoires were. Clones were called with MiXCR by TCRdb after fastp trimmed the public reads at Q25, and only in-frame beta chains were retained. When rows share a CDR3 protein, they turn into one entry using the most common DNA and genes. It is TCRdb's table, rather than the study itself, that gives the V and J calls and clone size. Within this sample are about 700,000 distinct CDR3 sequences, with approximately 40% of them counted one time only. Approximately 43% of the sample belongs to the ten largest clones.

Ophthalmopathy patients had moderately to severely active disease, Clinical Activity Score of at least 3, NOSPECS grade of at least 4, and disease duration under 3 months. Anyone with other autoimmune diseases, uncontrolled infections, pregnancy or lactation was excluded from the study. Diagnosis was based on clinical symptoms, serum thyroxine, TRAb, thyroid ultrasound and orbital computed tomography. Using Ficoll-Paque density gradient centrifugation, PBMCs were isolated from about 9.2 ml of fresh peripheral blood. Total RNA was extracted with Trizol reagent and quality-checked on an Agilent 2100 Bioanalyzer. Cut back by 2 bases and 1 base, the V and J ends lie 14 bases apart. The CDR3 sequence holds 16 residues, the cysteine and phenylalanine included. Left in the record is the CDR3 DNA by itself, 48 bases read in frame from the first base. Via the germline V gene (reference sequence), CDR1 is WNHNN and CDR2 SYGVQD.

Sequencing was carried out using peripheral blood. The receptor comes from an adult man with Graves' ophthalmopathy. This chain joins TRBV10-1 to TRBJ1-1, with a tentative D gene TRBD1 over 5 matching bases. Read as DNA, the sequence is TGCGCCAGCAGTGAGACCCCGGGGCAGGCGAACACTGAAGCTTTCTTT. The resulting protein is CASSETPGQANTEAFF.